This is a list of T cell receptor beta chains from one sample in a study of blood T cell repertoires in COVID-19. The data were produced by immunoSEQ multiplex PCR, yet TCRdb's version contains in-frame clones alone and is incomplete. The repertoire holds about 480,000 clones, with around 89% as singletons. Sequences were obtained from PBMCs or T cells enriched from blood (not recorded which). The receptor set was obtained from a woman aged 40-49 years who had recovered from COVID-19. Both conserved end residues are part of each CDR3. D genes are given only for firm matches.

TRBJ2-2 | TRBD1 | TRBV4-1 | CASSQGTGGITGELFF | TGCGCCAGCAGCCAGGGGACAGGGGGCATCACCGGGGAGCTGTTTTTT
TRBJ2-5 | TRBD1 | TRBV11-2 | CASSLGGGAYQETQYF | TGTGCCAGCAGCTTAGGAGGGGGCGCGTACCAAGAGACCCAGTACTTC
TRBJ1-4 | TRBD1 | TRBV19 | CASSSQGKNEKLFF | TGTGCCAGTAGCTCACAGGGGAAGAATGAAAAACTGTTTTTT
TRBJ1-2 | TRBD1 | TRBV4-3 | CASSFSGTGIGYTF | TGCGCCAGCAGCTTCTCCGGGACAGGGATCGGCTACACCTTC
TRBJ1-2 | TRBD1 | TRBV27 | CASSSDRVGYTF | TGTGCCAGCAGTTCCGACAGGGTTGGCTACACCTTC
TRBJ1-2 | - | TRBV30 | CAWSSQGNYGYTF | TGTGCCTGGAGTTCCCAGGGGAACTATGGCTACACCTTC
TRBJ1-2 | - | TRBV19 | CASSRGRGNYGYTF | TGTGCCAGTAGTAGGGGCAGGGGTAACTATGGCTACACCTTC
TRBJ2-7 | TRBD2 | TRBV19 | CASNSEDMAQCRASGTYEQYF | TGTGCCAGTAATTCCGAAGACATGGCCCAATGTCGGGCTAGCGGGACCTACGAGCAGTACTTC
TRBJ1-2 | - | TRBV5-5 | CASGEVGVGYGYTF | TGTGCCAGCGGAGAGGTAGGGGTTGGCTATGGCTACACCTTC
TRBJ1-5 | - | TRBV19 | CASSIGSAGPDNQPQHF | TGTGCCAGTAGTATAGGATCCGCAGGGCCCGACAATCAGCCCCAGCATTTT
TRBJ2-7 | TRBD1 | TRBV4-1 | CASSQEETGVSYEQYF | TGCGCCAGCAGCCAAGAGGAGACAGGGGTATCCTACGAGCAGTACTTC